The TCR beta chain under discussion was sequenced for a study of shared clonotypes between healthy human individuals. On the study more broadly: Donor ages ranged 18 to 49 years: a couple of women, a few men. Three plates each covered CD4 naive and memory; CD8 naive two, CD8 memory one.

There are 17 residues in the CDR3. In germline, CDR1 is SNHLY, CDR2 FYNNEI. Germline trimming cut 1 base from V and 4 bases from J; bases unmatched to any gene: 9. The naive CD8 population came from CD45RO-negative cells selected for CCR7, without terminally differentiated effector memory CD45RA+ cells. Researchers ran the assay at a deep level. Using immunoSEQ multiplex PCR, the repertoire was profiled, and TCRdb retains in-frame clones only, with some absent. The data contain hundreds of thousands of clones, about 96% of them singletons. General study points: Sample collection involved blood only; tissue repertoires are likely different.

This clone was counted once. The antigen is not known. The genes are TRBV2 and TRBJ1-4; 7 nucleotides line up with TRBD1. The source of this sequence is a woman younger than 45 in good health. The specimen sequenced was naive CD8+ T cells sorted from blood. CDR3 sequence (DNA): TGTGCCAGCAGTGAAGGGACAGGAAGGGGACATAATGAAAAACTGTTTTTT. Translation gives CASSEGTGRGHNEKLFF.